The rows below give T cell receptor beta chains drawn from one sample of a study of blood T cell repertoires in COVID-19. Libraries were prepared by immunoSEQ multiplex PCR; TCRdb keeps only in-frame clonotypes and omits some of them. The sample holds some 180,000 clones, more than 85% seen once. Sequences were obtained from PBMCs or T cells enriched from blood (not recorded which). These receptors came from a woman in her thirties or forties in a cohort exposed to, infected with or recovered from COVID-19 (not recorded which). Both conserved end residues are part of each CDR3. The order of the fields is V gene, D gene, clone size, J gene, CDR3 DNA, CDR3 protein. The D gene is left open where the match is weak. The listing skips clone size in some rows; elsewhere it reads once, few, many or a size class.

TRBV7-8	-	-	TRBJ2-5	TGTGCCAGCAGCTTAGGGGCAGCTCAAGAGACCCAGTACTTC	CASSLGAAQETQYF
TRBV4-2	-	-	TRBJ2-1	TGTGCCAGCAGCCAAGTGGGCGTTGAAGGCTACAATGAGCAGTTCTTC	CASSQVGVEGYNEQFF
TRBV4-1	-	-	TRBJ2-7	TGCGCCAGCAGCCAAGATTTACGGGGAACGGGCTACGAGCAGTACTTC	CASSQDLRGTGYEQYF
TRBV15	-	-	TRBJ1-4	TGTGCCACCAGCAGACGGACAGTAAATGAAAAACTGTTTTTT	CATSRRTVNEKLFF
TRBV3-1/TRBV3-2	TRBD2	-	TRBJ2-5	TGTGCCAGTGGGACTACCCTAGAGACCCAGTACTTC	CASGTTLETQYF
TRBV7-9	TRBD2	-	TRBJ2-1	TGTGCCAGCAGCTTAGAAGTGGCGGGGGGGCCCTTCTCCTACAATGAGCAGTTCTTC	CASSLEVAGGPFSYNEQFF
TRBV7-9	TRBD1	-	TRBJ1-2	TGTGCCAGCAGAACTGGACAGGGCAACTATGGCTACACCTTC	CASRTGQGNYGYTF
TRBV7-6	-	once	TRBJ1-3	TGTGCCAGCAGCTTCCAGGGCCCTGGAAACACCATATATTTT	CASSFQGPGNTIYF
TRBV19	-	-	TRBJ1-1	TGTGCCAGTAGTATATCCCCACTAAACACTGAAGCTTTCTTT	CASSISPLNTEAFF
TRBV24-1	-	-	TRBJ2-2	TGTGCCACCAGGGAGGGGGCCGGGACAACGAACACCGGGGAGCTGTTTTTT	CATREGAGTTNTGELFF
TRBV13	-	-	TRBJ1-4	TGTGCCAGCAGCTTAGGCCGCGGGGATGAAAAACTGTTTTTT	CASSLGRGDEKLFF
TRBV11-2	-	-	TRBJ2-3	TGTGCCAGCAGCTTAGCAGGAGGAATTGGCGCGGCGGATACGCAGTATTTT	CASSLAGGIGAADTQYF
TRBV9	TRBD1	-	TRBJ1-5	TGTGCCAGCAACCCGACAGGGGGGGGCAATCAGCCCCAGCATTTT	CASNPTGGGNQPQHF